Shown below are 3 T cell receptor beta chains from a single sample sequenced in a study of shared T cell receptors in the human thymus. TCRdb's copy holds only in-frame clones and misses some; the assay was immunoSEQ multiplex PCR. The sample yields hundreds of thousands of clones, more than 75% seen once. Another study also made use of these data, one on human thymus T cells.

The sample comprised thymocytes. Receptor source: a boy less than two years old with a congenital heart defect.

The CDR3 sequence: CASSQAGTGGSEQYF. The CDR3, as DNA: TGCGCCAGCAGCCAGGCCGGGACAGGGGGTAGCGAGCAGTACTTC. The rearrangement links TRBV4-1 to TRBJ2-5; 11 bases match TRBD1. The J call is in doubt because the DNA end fits TRBJ2-7 better. In germline, CDR1 is MGHRA, CDR2 YSYEKL. The CDR3 has 15 amino acids.

This CDR3 reads CASSVDGGDEQFF. As DNA, the CDR3 is TGTGCCAGCAGCGTAGATGGGGGCGATGAGCAGTTCTTC. This chain connects TRBV9 to TRBJ2-1; D might be TRBD1 (6 bases). The germline V and J ends were trimmed by 0 bases and 8 bases, with 9 bases remaining between them. This CDR3 is 13 amino acids long. Germline loops: CDR1 SGDLS, CDR2 YYNGEE. The whole variable domain, filled in from reference TRBV9 and TRBJ2-1, reads DSGVTQTPKHLITATGQRVTLRCSPRSGDLSVYWYQQSLDQGLQFLIQYYNGEERAKGNILERFSAQQFPDLHSELNLSSLELGDSALYFCASSVDGGDEQFFGPGTRLTVL.

J is TRBJ2-7 and V is TRBV28; 7 bases are shared with TRBD1. V shed 6 bases and J 4 bases; nucleotides not matched to a gene: 24. Germline loops: CDR1 MDHEN, CDR2 SYDVKM. The CDR3 loop spans 19 amino acids. The CDR3 nucleotides are TGTGCCAGCAGCCTGAGGAACATACAGGGGTATTCCCCCGATTACGAGCAGTACTTC. This sequence encodes CASSLRNIQGYSPDYEQYF.